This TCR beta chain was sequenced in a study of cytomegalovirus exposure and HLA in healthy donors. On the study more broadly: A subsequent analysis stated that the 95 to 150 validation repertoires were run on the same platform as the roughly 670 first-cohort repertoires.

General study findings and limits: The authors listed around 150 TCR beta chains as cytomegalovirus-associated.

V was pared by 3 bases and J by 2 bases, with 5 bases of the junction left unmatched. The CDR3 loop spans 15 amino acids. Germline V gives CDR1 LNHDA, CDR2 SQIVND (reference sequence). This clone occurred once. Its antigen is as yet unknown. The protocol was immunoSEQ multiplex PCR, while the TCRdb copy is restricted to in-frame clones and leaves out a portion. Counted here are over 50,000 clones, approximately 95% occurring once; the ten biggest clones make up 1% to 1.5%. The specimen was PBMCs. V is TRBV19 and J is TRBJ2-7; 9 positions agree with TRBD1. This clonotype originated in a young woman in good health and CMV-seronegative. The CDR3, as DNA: TGTGCCAGTAGTATGGGGGGACAGGGAGCCTACGAGCAGTACTTC. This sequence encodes CASSMGGQGAYEQYF.